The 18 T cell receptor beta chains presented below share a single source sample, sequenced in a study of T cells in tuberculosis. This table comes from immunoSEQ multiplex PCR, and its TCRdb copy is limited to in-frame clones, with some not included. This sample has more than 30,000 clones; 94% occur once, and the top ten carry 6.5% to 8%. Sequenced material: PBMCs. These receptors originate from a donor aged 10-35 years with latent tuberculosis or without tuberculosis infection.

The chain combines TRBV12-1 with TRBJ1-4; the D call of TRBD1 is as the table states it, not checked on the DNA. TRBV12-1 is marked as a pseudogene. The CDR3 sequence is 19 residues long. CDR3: CASSFSDRGSWARDEKLFF. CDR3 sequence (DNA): TGTGCCAGCAGCTTCTCGGACAGGGGCTCTTGGGCCCGGGATGAAAAACTGTTTTTT.

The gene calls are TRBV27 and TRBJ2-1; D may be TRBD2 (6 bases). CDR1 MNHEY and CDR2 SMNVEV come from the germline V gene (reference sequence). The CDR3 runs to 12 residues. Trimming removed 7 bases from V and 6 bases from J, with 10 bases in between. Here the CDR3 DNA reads TGTGCCAGCAAAATGGGGGGCAATGAGCAGTTCTTC. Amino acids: CASKMGGNEQFF.

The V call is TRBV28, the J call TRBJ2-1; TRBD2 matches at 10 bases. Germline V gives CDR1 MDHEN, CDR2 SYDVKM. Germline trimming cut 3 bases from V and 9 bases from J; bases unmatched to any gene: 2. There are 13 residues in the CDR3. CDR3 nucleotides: TGTGCCAGCAGTTTGCAGCGGGAGGGTGAGCAGTTCTTC. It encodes CASSLQREGEQFF.

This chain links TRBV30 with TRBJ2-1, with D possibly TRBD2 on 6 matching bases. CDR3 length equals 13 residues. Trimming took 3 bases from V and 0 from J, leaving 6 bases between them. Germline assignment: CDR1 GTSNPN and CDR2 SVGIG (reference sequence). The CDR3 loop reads CAWSGSSYNEQFF. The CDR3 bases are TGTGCCTGGAGCGGGAGCTCCTACAATGAGCAGTTCTTC.

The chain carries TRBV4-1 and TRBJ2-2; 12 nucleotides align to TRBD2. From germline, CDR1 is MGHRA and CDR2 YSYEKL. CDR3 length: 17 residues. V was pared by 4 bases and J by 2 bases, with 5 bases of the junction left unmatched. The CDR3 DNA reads TGCGCCAGCAGCCCGTTGACTAGCGGGAGAAACACCGGGGAGCTGTTTTTT. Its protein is CASSPLTSGRNTGELFF.

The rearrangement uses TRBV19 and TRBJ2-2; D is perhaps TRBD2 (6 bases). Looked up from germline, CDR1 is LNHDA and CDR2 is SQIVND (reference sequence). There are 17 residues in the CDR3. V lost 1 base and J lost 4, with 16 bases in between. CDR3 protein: CASSIVEGTASTGELFF. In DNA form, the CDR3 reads TGTGCCAGTAGTATAGTGGAGGGGACTGCTTCCACCGGGGAGCTGTTTTTT.

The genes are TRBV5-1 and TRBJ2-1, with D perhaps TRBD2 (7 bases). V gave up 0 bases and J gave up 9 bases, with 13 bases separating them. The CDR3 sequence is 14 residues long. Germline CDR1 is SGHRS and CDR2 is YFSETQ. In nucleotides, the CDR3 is TGCGCCAGCAGCTTGGGTGGACTAGGGGGTGAGCAGTTCTTC. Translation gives CASSLGGLGGEQFF.

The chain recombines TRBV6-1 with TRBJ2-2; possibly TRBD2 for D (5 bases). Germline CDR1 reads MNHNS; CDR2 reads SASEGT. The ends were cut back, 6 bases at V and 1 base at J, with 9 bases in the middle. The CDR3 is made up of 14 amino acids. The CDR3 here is CASSGNLNTGELFF. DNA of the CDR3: TGTGCCAGCAGCGGGAATTTGAACACCGGGGAGCTGTTTTTT.

CDR3 residues: CASSLGPQDWGGETQYF. The CDR3 coding sequence is TGCGCCAGCAGCTTGGGACCTCAGGACTGGGGGGGAGAGACCCAGTACTTC. The chain couples TRBV5-1 to TRBJ2-5; TRBD2 matches at 7 bases. V was pared by 0 bases and J by 4 bases, with 12 bases of the junction left unmatched. The CDR3 spans 17 residues. Germline loops: CDR1 SGHRS, CDR2 YFSETQ.

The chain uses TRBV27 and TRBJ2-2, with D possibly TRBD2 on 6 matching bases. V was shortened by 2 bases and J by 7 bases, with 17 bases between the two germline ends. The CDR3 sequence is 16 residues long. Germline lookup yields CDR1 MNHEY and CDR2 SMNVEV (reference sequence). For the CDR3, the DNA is TGTGCCAGCAGTTTAATCCCCGGAGGGCCGCACGGGGAGCTGTTTTTT. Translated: CASSLIPGGPHGELFF.

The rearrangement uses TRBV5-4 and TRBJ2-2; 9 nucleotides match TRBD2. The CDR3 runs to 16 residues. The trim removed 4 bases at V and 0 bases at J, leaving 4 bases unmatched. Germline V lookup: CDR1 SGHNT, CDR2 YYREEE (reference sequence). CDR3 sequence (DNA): TGTGCCAGCAGCCCACGACTAGCGGCGAACACCGGGGAGCTGTTTTTT. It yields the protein CASSPRLAANTGELFF.

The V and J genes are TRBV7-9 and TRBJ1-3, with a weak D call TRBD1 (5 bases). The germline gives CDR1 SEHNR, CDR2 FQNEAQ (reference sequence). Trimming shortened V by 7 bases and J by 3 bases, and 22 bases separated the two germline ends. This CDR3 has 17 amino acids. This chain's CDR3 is CASTISRGGGFGNTIYF. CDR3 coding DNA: TGTGCCAGCACCATTTCGCGGGGGGGAGGATTTGGAAACACCATATATTTT.

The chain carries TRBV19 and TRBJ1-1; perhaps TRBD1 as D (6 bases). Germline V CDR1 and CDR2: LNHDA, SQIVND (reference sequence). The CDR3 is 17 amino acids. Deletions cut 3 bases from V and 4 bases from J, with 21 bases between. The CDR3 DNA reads TGTGCCAGTAGTATGGAAACCAGGGGATTATGGGGCACTGAAGCTTTCTTT. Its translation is CASSMETRGLWGTEAFF.

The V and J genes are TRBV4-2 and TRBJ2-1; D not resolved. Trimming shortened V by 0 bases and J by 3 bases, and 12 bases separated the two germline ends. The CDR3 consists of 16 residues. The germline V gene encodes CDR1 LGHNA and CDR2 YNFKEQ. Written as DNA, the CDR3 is TGTGCCAGCAGCCAAGATGGGCCTACCGGCTACAATGAGCAGTTCTTC. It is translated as CASSQDGPTGYNEQFF.

The CDR3 DNA is TGTGCCAGCAGCAAGTACCGACAGGGGAAGGGCTATCAGCCCCAGCATTTT. This translates into CASSKYRQGKGYQPQHF. The chain recombines TRBV21-1 with TRBJ1-5; TRBD1 is the table's D call, not checked against the DNA. TRBV21-1 is tagged as a pseudogene. The CDR3 totals 17 residues.

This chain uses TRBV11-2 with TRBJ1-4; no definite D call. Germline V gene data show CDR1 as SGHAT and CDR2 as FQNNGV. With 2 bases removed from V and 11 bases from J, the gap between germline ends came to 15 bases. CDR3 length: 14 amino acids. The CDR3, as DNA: TGTGCCAGCAGCTTACTCGGGGATCCGGGGAAACTGTTTTTT. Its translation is CASSLLGDPGKLFF.

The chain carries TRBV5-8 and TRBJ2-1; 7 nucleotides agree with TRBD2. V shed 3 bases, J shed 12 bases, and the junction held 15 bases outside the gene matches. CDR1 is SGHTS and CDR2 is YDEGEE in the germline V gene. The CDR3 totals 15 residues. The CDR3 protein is CASSSSAGVPVGQFF. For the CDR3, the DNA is TGTGCCAGCAGCTCGTCGGCGGGAGTACCGGTTGGGCAGTTCTTC. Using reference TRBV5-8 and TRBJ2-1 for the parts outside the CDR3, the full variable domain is EAGVTQSPTHLIKTRGQQATLRCSPISGHTSVYWYQQALGLGLQFLLWYDEGEERNRGNFPPRFSGRQFPNYSSELNVNALELEDSALYLCASSSSAGVPVGQFFGPGTRLTVL.

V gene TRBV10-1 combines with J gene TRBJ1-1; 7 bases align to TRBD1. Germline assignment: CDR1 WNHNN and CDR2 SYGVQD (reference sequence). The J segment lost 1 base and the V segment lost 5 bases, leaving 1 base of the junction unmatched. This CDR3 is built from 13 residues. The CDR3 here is CASSHRGNTEAFF. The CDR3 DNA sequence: TGCGCCAGCAGTCACAGGGGGAACACTGAAGCTTTCTTT.